This passage covers 30 T cell receptor beta chains from one sample sequenced in a study of T-cell memory formation after mild COVID-19. TCRdb redid the calling of the 5' RACE reads with MiXCR, one entry per CDR3 protein. The data hold 300,000 to 400,000 distinct CDR3 sequences, with 10% to 15% observed a single time. Sequencing was carried out using PBMCs or a T cell subset sorted from them (not recorded which). All receptors come from a man aged 18 to 30 who had mild COVID-19 (a few samples of this study predate the infection). Cell type and time point are not known.

This clonotype was picked up many times. J is TRBJ2-3 and V is TRBV5-1; D call uncertain. CDR3 length equals 14 residues. Looked up from germline, CDR1 is SGHRS and CDR2 is YFSETQ. Trimming took off 0 bases at V and 2 bases at J, with 7 bases between the two ends. CDR3 sequence (DNA): TGCGCCAGCAGCTTGGGGGCGGTCACAGATACGCAGTATTTT. Amino acids: CASSLGAVTDTQYF.

This clonotype has at least ten counts. The chain links TRBV6-5 to TRBJ1-2; the match to TRBD1 covers 7 bases. Trimming at V came to 2 bases and at J to 7 bases, leaving 7 bases not matched to a gene. CDR3 length: 14 amino acids. Germline values: CDR1 MNHEY, CDR2 SVGAGI. As DNA, the CDR3 is TGTGCCAGCAGTTACCGGAGGACAGGCGGTGGCTACACCTTC. It translates to CASSYRRTGGGYTF.

This clonotype was detected ten times or more. V gene TRBV5-1 combines with J gene TRBJ2-3; TRBD2 matches at 10 bases. The CDR3 runs 19 residues. J gave up 1 base and V 1 base, and 12 bases lay outside the gene matches. CDR1 and CDR2 from the germline V gene are SGHRS and YFSETQ. The CDR3 loop reads CASSLFPAGGPVRTDTQYF. DNA for the CDR3: TGCGCCAGCAGCTTGTTTCCAGCGGGGGGGCCGGTGCGCACAGATACGCAGTATTTT.

The CDR3 DNA sequence: TGTGCCAGCAGCTTTATTGGGCGGGTACAAGGAAACACCATATATTTT. It encodes CASSFIGRVQGNTIYF. The chain combines TRBV5-6 with TRBJ1-3; D is ambiguous. V was clipped by 2 bases and J by 4 bases, with 16 bases between them. Germline CDR1 SGHDT, CDR2 YYEEEE. The CDR3 is made up of 16 amino acids.

Concerning this clonotype itself: With a much larger clone just one base away, this may be a read error. DNA of the CDR3: TGTGCCAGCACCCTGCGCTTGGGAAAAAGCTATGGCTACACCTTC. The encoded protein is CASTLRLGKSYGYTF. This rearrangement joins TRBV27 to TRBJ1-2; no firm D call. The germline CDR1 and CDR2 sequences are MNHEY and SMNVEV (reference sequence). Trimming removed 7 bases at V and 4 bases at J, with 19 bases between. The CDR3 is 15 residues long.

This clonotype has just a few counts. This chain joins TRBV28 and TRBJ2-2; 9 bases agree with TRBD2. Germline assignment: CDR1 MDHEN and CDR2 SYDVKM. This CDR3 comprises 17 residues. V shed 8 bases, J shed 2 bases, and the junction held 12 bases outside the gene matches. Here the CDR3 reads CASVQGAGGPNTGELFF. CDR3 coding DNA: TGTGCCAGCGTTCAAGGAGCGGGGGGTCCAAACACCGGGGAGCTGTTTTTT. The variable domain in full, completed from reference TRBV28 and TRBJ2-2, reads DVKVTQSSRYLVKRTGEKVFLECVQDMDHENMFWYRQDPGLGLRLIYFSYDVKMKEKGDIPEGYSVSREKKERFSLILESASTNQTSMYLCASVQGAGGPNTGELFFGEGSRLTVL.

The sample holds many counts of this clonotype. The rearrangement uses TRBV7-2 and TRBJ2-5; D call uncertain. Germline V lookup: CDR1 SGHTA, CDR2 FQGNSA. There are 14 residues in the CDR3. Trimming stripped 1 base from V and 2 bases from J, with 8 bases between. The CDR3 coding sequence is TGTGCCAGCAGCTTAGTGTTTAATCAAGAGACCCAGTACTTC. Translating it yields CASSLVFNQETQYF.

This clonotype was seen a few times. V and J are TRBV5-6 and TRBJ2-7, with TRBD1 identical over 7 bases. The CDR3 covers 16 residues. V shed 4 bases, J shed 2 bases, and the junction held 12 bases outside the gene matches. CDR1 is SGHDT, CDR2 YYEEEE, per germline. CDR3 loop: CASSAPSGQLAYEQYF. The CDR3 DNA reads TGTGCCAGCAGCGCACCCTCGGGACAGCTGGCCTACGAGCAGTACTTC.

The chain joins TRBV7-6 to TRBJ2-1; D uncertain. V lost 8 bases and J 4 bases, leaving 12 bases between the germline ends. The CDR3 covers 13 residues. Germline V gene data show CDR1 as SGHVS and CDR2 as FNYEAQ. CDR3 sequence: CASFNPPYNEQFF. DNA for the CDR3: TGTGCCAGCTTCAACCCACCATACAATGAGCAGTTCTTC.

This clonotype was picked up a small number of times. The rearrangement links TRBV6-1 to TRBJ1-4; 10 bases agree with TRBD1. V shed 5 bases, J shed 8 bases, and the junction held 5 bases outside the gene matches. This CDR3 has 14 amino acids. CDR1 is MNHNS, CDR2 SASEGT, per germline. In DNA form, the CDR3 reads TGTGCCAGCAGTCACCGGGACAGGGGAGAAAAACTGTTTTTT. This codes for CASSHRDRGEKLFF.

This clonotype was counted a few times. The J gene is TRBJ2-2, the V gene TRBV29-1; TRBD2 might be the D (6 bases). The V end was cut by 1 base, the J end by 3 bases, with 9 bases between. The CDR3 extends over 14 amino acids. Germline V gene data show CDR1 as SQVTM and CDR2 as ANQGSEA. The CDR3 reads CSVEGGVHTGELFF. The CDR3 bases are TGCAGCGTTGAAGGGGGGGTTCACACCGGGGAGCTGTTTTTT.

This clonotype was found many times. The V and J genes are TRBV29-1 and TRBJ1-1; maybe TRBD1 (6 bases). The V end lost 4 bases, the J end lost 1 base, and 10 bases lay between the germline ends. The germline V gene has CDR1 SQVTM and CDR2 ANQGSEA. This CDR3 comprises 13 residues. The CDR3 sequence is CSVVGQGNTEAFF. In DNA, the CDR3 is TGCAGCGTTGTGGGACAAGGGAACACTGAAGCTTTCTTT.

The chain combines TRBV20-1 with TRBJ1-2, with D unclear. The CDR3 contains 12 residues. Germline CDR1 reads DFQATT; CDR2 reads SNEGSKA (reference sequence). Trimming left V 3 bases short and J 7 bases short, with 12 bases between. Here the CDR3 reads CSASSGLVGYTF. The CDR3 DNA reads TGCAGTGCTAGTTCGGGGTTGGTTGGCTACACCTTC.

This clonotype was found a few times. In DNA form, the CDR3 reads TGTGCCAGCAGTCGAGGAAGGAATATAGGATATGGCTACACCTTC. Protein product: CASSRGRNIGYGYTF. The chain combines TRBV2 with TRBJ1-2; no clear D gene. V lost 5 bases to trimming and J lost 5 bases, with 18 bases between them. The CDR3 sequence is 15 residues long. CDR1 and CDR2 from the germline V gene are SNHLY and FYNNEI.

This clonotype was detected only a few times. CDR3 nucleotides: TGTGCCAGCACGGGAGGGGCGGGGGGCGTGGATGAGCAGTTCTTC. Translation: CASTGGAGGVDEQFF. The genes are TRBV9 and TRBJ2-1; 8 nucleotides align to TRBD2. The CDR3 sequence is 15 residues long. Germline CDR1 is SGDLS and CDR2 is YYNGEE. V was clipped by 6 bases and J by 8 bases; unmatched bases: 13.

A few counts support this clonotype. The chain links TRBV5-1 to TRBJ1-1; D call uncertain. The ends were cut back, 0 bases at V and 8 bases at J, with 11 bases in the middle. CDR3 length equals 13 residues. CDR1 and CDR2 (germline): SGHRS, YFSETQ. In nucleotides, the CDR3 is TGCGCCAGCAGCTTGGACGGAGGGTGGGAAGCTTTCTTT. Translated: CASSLDGGWEAFF.

This chain uses TRBV20-1 with TRBJ2-1; TRBD2 aligns across 8 bases. This CDR3 is 16 amino acids long. CDR1 and CDR2 (germline): DFQATT, SNEGSKA (reference sequence). V shed 0 bases, J shed 8 bases, and the junction held 12 bases outside the gene matches. CDR3 bases: TGCAGTGCTAGAGATGTCGCTAGCGGGTTTGCCCATGAGCAGTTCTTC. Translated, it gives CSARDVASGFAHEQFF.

V gene TRBV7-3 combines with J gene TRBJ1-1; 7 nucleotides align to TRBD1. The CDR3 length is 13 residues. CDR1 SGHTA and CDR2 FQGTGA come from the germline V gene. After removal of 5 bases from V and 3 bases from J, the junction contained 3 bases not matched to a gene. This CDR3 reads CASSIQGDTEAFF. In DNA form, the CDR3 reads TGTGCCAGCAGCATCCAGGGGGACACTGAAGCTTTCTTT.

There are a few counts of this clonotype. The chain carries TRBV3-1 and TRBJ1-5; maybe TRBD1 (6 bases). This CDR3 contains 14 residues. The V gene's germline CDR1 is LGHDT and CDR2 YNNKEL (reference sequence). The V gene lost 5 bases and the J gene lost 2 bases, with 10 bases spanning the gap. The CDR3 spells CASSSRTGNQPQHF. The CDR3 DNA sequence: TGTGCCAGCAGCTCGCGGACAGGCAATCAGCCCCAGCATTTT.

In this sample, this clonotype turned up a few times. The V call is TRBV30, the J call TRBJ2-3; D might be TRBD1 (5 bases). Trimming took off 0 bases at V and 2 bases at J, with 12 bases between the two ends. CDR3 length equals 15 residues. Germline V CDR1 and CDR2: GTSNPN, SVGIG (reference sequence). The DNA of the CDR3 is TGTGCCTGGAGTGTAGCCAGGGCCTTCACAGATACGCAGTATTTT. Translating gives CAWSVARAFTDTQYF.

This clonotype came up many times. The chain joins TRBV11-2 to TRBJ2-1; D remains ambiguous. Germline V gene data show CDR1 as SGHAT and CDR2 as FQNNGV. This CDR3 is built from 14 residues. V was cut by 1 base and J by 12 bases, with 16 bases left in between. CDR3 sequence reads: CASSLGDFTSGQFF. CDR3 DNA sequence: TGTGCCAGCAGCTTAGGAGACTTCACCTCCGGGCAGTTCTTC.

The genes are TRBV6-5 and TRBJ1-4, with no clear D. CDR1 and CDR2 from the germline V gene are MNHEY and SVGAGI. The CDR3 loop spans 15 amino acids. Trimming took 6 bases from V and 0 from J, leaving 11 bases between them. CDR3 nucleotide sequence: TGTGCCAGCAGGGCTGGATTTGCAACTAATGAAAAACTGTTTTTT. This translates into CASRAGFATNEKLFF.

There are a few counts of this clonotype. CDR3 nucleotide sequence: TGCGCCAGCAGCCAGGGGCCGGGACTCTACACCGGGGAGCTGTTTTTT. Its protein is CASSQGPGLYTGELFF. V usage is TRBV4-1 and J usage is TRBJ2-2; possibly TRBD2 for D (6 bases). This CDR3 region has 16 residues. CDR1 and CDR2 from the germline V gene are MGHRA and YSYEKL. V lost 3 bases to trimming and J lost 3 bases, with 14 bases between them.

The genes are TRBV4-1 and TRBJ2-7; possible D gene TRBD1, 6 bases. The CDR3 has 15 residues. Germline-derived CDR1 and CDR2 are MGHRA and YSYEKL. With 0 bases removed from V and 0 bases from J, the gap between germline ends came to 9 bases. This CDR3 is CASSQDLTGSYEQYV. The CDR3 DNA is TGCGCCAGCAGCCAAGATCTGACAGGCTCCTACGAGCAGTACGTC.

The chain joins TRBV18 to TRBJ2-1; D tentatively reads TRBD1 or TRBD2 (6 bases each). Per the germline V gene, CDR1 is KGHSH and CDR2 is LQKENI. V lost 4 bases, J lost 4 bases, and 11 bases lay in between. CDR3 length equals 14 residues. The CDR3 nucleotides are TGTGCCAGCTCACGGGGGGCCCCGTACAATGAGCAGTTCTTC. Protein product: CASSRGAPYNEQFF.

This clonotype was seen more than once but under ten times. The chain has TRBV10-3 and TRBJ2-5, with 7 bases fitting TRBD2. Germline CDR1 reads ENHRY; CDR2 reads SYGVKD. The length of the CDR3 is 12 residues. V trimming: 4 bases; J trimming: 5 bases; junction bases outside the gene matches: 1. The CDR3 bases are TGTGCCATCAGTGTGGGGGGGGAGACCCAGTACTTC. Amino acids: CAISVGGETQYF.

The chain employs TRBV4-3 and TRBJ1-2; TRBD1 agrees at 7 bases. V lost 0 bases, J lost 3 bases, and 10 bases stayed unmatched. Germline V gene data show CDR1 as LGHNA and CDR2 as YSLEER. This CDR3 contains 17 residues. The CDR3 DNA reads TGCGCCAGCAGCCAAGAGAGTAGAACAGGGGCGTACTATGGCTACACCTTC. It codes for CASSQESRTGAYYGYTF.

The chain is built from TRBV7-9 and TRBJ1-3; 7 bases align to TRBD1. Unmatched junction bases numbered 7, after V lost 4 bases and J lost 4 bases. Germline values: CDR1 SEHNR, CDR2 FQNEAQ (reference sequence). The CDR3 is 15 residues long. The CDR3 sequence is CASSYRGALGNTIYF. As DNA, the CDR3 is TGTGCCAGCAGCTACAGGGGAGCCCTGGGAAACACCATATATTTT.

This clonotype was observed at least ten times. The rearrangement joins TRBV18 to TRBJ2-3; no definite D call. V was clipped by 3 bases and J by 5 bases, with 6 bases between them. CDR1 and CDR2 (germline): KGHSH, LQKENI. CDR3 size: 12 residues. CDR3 sequence (DNA): TGTGCCAGCTCACCTCTACTAGATACGCAGTATTTT. Amino acids: CASSPLLDTQYF.

The chain combines TRBV6-5 with TRBJ2-4, with a possible D match to TRBD2 (8 bases). The CDR3 spans 16 residues. The germline V gene has CDR1 MNHEY and CDR2 SVGAGI. Trimming left V 5 bases short and J 0 bases short, with 14 bases between. The CDR3 DNA reads as TGTGCCAGCAGTCTCGGGGGGGACAGAGCCAAAAACATTCAGTACTTC. Translation: CASSLGGDRAKNIQYF.